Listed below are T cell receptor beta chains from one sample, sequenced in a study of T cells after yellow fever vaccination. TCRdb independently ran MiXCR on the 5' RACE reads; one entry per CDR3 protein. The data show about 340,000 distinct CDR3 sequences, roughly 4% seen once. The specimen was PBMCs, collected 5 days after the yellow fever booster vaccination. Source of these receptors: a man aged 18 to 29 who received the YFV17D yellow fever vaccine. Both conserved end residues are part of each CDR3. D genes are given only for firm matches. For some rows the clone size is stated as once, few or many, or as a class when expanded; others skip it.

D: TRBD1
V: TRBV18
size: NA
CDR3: CASSPQRQGMAEKLFF

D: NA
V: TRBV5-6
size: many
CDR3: CASSLGQVFEAFF

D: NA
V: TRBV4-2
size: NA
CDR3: CASSQVKASVNEQFF

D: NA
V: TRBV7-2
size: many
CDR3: CASSPGHLPKNIQYF

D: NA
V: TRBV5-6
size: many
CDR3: CASSLGDYQPQHF

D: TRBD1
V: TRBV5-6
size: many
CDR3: CASSPGQGRETQYF

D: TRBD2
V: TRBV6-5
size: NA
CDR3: CASRRLAGGGSGANVLTF

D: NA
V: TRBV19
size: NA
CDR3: CASSIPGLNYGYTF

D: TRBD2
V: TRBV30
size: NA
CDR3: CAGRESGADTQYF

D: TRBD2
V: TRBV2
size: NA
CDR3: CASSAPSGGAGTQYF

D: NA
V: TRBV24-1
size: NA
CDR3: CATRGAGETQYF

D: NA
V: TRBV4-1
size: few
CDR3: CASSQVPGTHNEQFF

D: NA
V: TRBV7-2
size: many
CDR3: CASLSGDNYGYTF

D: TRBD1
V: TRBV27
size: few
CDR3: CASSHSQGSGANVLTF

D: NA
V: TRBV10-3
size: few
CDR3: CAISDADQGNTIYF

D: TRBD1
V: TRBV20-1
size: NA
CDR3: CSASSPQGAYEQYF

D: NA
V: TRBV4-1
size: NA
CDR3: CASSPKPVAGAGEQYF

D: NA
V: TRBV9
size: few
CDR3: CASSAGTPTDTQYF

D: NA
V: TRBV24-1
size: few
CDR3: CATSEQTGEQFF

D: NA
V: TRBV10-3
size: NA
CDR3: CAISDRSFTEAFF

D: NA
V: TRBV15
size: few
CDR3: CATSRERGAEETQYF

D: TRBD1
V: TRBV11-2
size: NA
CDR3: CASSHTRQGDTGELFF

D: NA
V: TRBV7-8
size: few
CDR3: CASSPKRPNQPQHF

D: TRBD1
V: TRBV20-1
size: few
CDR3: CSAVGGTGETQYF

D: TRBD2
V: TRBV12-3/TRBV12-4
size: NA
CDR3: CASSNPSGGETQYF

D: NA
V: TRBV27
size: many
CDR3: CASSLIRGAHEQYF

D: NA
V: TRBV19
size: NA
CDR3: CASEDRYGYTF

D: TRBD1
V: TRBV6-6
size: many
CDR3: CASSIGQGSQPQHF

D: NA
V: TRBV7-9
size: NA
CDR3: CASTDESNQPQHF

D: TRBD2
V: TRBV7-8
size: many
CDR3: CASSRLAETDTQYF

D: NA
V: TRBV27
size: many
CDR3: CASSQADTDTQYF

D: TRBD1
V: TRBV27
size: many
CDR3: CASNIRGPHNEQFF

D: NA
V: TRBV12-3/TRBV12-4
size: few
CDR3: CASSWRDPTDTQYF

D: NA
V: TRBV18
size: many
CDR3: CASSPGIKETQYF

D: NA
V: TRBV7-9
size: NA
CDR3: CASSQVRDLSYNEQFF

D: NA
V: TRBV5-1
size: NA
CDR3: CASSLDGIPPYNEQFF

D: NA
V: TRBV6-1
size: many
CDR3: CASSGGDSVNTEAFF

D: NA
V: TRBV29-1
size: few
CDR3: CSVGVSGSDTQYF